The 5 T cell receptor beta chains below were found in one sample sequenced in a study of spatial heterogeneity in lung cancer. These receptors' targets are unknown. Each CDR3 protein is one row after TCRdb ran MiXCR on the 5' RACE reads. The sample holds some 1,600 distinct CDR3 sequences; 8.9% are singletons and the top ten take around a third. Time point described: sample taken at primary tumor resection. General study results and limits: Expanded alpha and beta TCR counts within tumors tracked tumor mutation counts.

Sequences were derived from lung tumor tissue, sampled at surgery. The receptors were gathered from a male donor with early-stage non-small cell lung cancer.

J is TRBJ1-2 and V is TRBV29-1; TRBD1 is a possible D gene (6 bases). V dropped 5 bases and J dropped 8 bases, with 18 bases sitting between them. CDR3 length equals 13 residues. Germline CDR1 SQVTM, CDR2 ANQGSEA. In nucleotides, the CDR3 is TGCAGCGTTCGAGTCAACAGGGAGACGGGCTACACCTTC. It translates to CSVRVNRETGYTF. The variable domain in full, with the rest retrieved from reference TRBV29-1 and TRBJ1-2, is SAVISQKPSRDICQRGTSLTIQCQVDSQVTMMFWYRQQPGQSLTLIATANQGSEATYESGFVIDKFPISRPNLTFSTLTVSNMSPEDSSIYLCSVRVNRETGYTFGSGTRLTVV.

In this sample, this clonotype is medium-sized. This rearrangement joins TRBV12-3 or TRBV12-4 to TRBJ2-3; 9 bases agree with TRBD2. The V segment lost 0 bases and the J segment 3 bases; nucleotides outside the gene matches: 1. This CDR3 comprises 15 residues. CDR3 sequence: CASSLAAGGTDTQYF. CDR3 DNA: TGTGCCAGCAGTTTAGCAGCGGGAGGAACAGATACGCAGTATTTT.

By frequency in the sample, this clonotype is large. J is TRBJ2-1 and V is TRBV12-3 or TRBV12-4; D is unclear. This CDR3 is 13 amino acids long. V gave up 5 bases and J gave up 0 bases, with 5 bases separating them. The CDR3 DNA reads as TGTGCCAGCAGTCCTGGCTCCTACAATGAGCAGTTCTTC. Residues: CASSPGSYNEQFF.

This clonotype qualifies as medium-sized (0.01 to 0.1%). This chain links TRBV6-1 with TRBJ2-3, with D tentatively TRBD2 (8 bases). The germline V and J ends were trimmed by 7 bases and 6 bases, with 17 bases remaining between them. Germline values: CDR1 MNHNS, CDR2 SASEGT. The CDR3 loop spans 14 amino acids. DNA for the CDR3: TGTGCCAGCACCCGGGAGGGGGCTGGGGATACGCAGTATTTT. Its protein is CASTREGAGDTQYF.

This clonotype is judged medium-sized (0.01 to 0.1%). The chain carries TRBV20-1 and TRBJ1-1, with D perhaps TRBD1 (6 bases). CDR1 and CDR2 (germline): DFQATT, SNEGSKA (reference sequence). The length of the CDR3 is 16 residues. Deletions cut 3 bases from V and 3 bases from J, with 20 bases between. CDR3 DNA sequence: TGCAGTGCTAGGACAACAGGGTTGGGTCCCGACACTGAAGCTTTCTTT. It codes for CSARTTGLGPDTEAFF.